The following is a TCR beta chain sequence with its context. Clones were sequenced by immunoSEQ multiplex PCR, and TCRdb holds only the in-frame ones, with some missing. The table lists approximately 640,000 clones, roughly 88% of them singletons. This CDR3 spans 17 amino acids. CDR1 MGHDK and CDR2 SYGVNS come from the germline V gene. V shed 2 bases, J shed 2 bases, and the junction held 10 bases outside the gene matches. The source of the sample is a study of shared clonotypes between healthy human individuals. Sequenced input: memory CD8+ T cells from PBMCs. Sample subset: CD45RO+ cells pooled with CCR7-negative TemRA cells. The chain combines TRBV25-1 with TRBJ2-5; 8 bases align to TRBD1. This receptor was obtained from a man in his late teens or twenties in good health. Some clones in this sample may be carry-over from other donors' samples. The CDR3 nucleotides read TGTGCCAGCAGTGAAGGGAGGACAGGGCCCAAACAAGAGACCCAGTACTTC. It codes for CASSEGRTGPKQETQYF.